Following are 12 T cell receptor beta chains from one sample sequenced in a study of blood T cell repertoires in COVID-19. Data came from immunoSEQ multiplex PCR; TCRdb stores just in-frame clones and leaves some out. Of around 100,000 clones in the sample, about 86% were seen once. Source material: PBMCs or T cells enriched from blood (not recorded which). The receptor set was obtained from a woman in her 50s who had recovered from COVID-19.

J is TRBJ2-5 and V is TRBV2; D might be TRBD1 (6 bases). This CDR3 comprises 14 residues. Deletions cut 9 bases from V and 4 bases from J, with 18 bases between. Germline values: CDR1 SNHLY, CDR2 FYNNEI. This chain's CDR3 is CASTVQGRGETQYF. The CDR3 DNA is TGTGCCAGTACCGTACAGGGAAGGGGAGAGACCCAGTACTTC.

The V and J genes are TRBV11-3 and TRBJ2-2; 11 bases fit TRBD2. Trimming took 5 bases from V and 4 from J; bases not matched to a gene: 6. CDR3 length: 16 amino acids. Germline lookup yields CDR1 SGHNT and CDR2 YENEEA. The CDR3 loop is CASSKTSGIGTGELFF. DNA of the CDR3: TGTGCCAGCAGCAAGACTAGCGGGATCGGCACCGGGGAGCTGTTTTTT.

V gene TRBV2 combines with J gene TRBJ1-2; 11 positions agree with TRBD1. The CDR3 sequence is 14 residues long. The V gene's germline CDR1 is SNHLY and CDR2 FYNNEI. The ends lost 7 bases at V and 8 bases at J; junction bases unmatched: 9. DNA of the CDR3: TGTGCCAGCATGCGGACAGGGGGCTTCTTCGGCTACACCTTC. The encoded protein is CASMRTGGFFGYTF.

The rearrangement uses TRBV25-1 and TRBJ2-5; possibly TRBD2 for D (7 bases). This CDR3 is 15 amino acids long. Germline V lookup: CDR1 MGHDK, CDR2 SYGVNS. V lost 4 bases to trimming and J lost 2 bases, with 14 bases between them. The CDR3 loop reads CASSVRGGRQETQYF. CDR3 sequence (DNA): TGTGCCAGCAGTGTTAGGGGGGGGCGACAAGAGACCCAGTACTTC. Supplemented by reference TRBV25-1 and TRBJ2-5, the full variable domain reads EADIYQTPRYLVIGTGKKITLECSQTMGHDKMYWYQQDPGMELHLIHYSYGVNSTEKGDLSSESTVSRIRTEHFPLTLESARPSHTSQYLCASSVRGGRQETQYFGPGTRLLVL.

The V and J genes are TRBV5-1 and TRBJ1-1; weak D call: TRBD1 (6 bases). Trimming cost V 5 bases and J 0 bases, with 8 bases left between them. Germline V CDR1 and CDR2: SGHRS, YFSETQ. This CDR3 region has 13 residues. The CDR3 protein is CASSEGVNTEAFF. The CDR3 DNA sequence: TGCGCCAGCAGTGAGGGGGTGAACACTGAAGCTTTCTTT.

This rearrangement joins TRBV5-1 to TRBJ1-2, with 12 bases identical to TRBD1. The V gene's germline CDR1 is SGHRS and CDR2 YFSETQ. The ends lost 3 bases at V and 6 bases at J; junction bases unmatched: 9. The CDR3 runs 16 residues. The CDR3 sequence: CASSSGMGQGADGYTF. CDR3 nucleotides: TGCGCCAGCAGCTCAGGCATGGGACAGGGGGCCGATGGCTACACCTTC.

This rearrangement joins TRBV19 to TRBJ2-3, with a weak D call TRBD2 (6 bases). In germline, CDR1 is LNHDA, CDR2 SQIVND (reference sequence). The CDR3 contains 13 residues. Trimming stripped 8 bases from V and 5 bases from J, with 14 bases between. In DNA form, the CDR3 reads TGTGCCAGTGGCTGGAGGGCACAAGATACGCAGTATTTT. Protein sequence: CASGWRAQDTQYF.

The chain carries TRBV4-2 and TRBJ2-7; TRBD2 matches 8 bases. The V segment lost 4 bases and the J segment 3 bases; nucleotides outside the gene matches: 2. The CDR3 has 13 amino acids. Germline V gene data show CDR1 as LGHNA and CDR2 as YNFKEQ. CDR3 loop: CASSPGGDYEQYF. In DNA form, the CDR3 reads TGTGCCAGCAGCCCGGGAGGGGACTACGAGCAGTACTTC.

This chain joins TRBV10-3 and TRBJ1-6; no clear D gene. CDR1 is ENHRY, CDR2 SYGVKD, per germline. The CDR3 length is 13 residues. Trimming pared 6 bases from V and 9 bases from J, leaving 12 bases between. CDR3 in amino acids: CAISPRESSPLHF. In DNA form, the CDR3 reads TGTGCCATCAGCCCCCGAGAGAGTTCACCCCTCCACTTT.

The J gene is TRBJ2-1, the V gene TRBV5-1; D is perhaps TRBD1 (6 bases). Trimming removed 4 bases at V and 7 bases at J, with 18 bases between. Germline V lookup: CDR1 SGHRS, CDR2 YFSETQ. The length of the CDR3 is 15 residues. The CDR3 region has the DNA TGCGCCAGCAGCGTACAACAGGGATATCGGAATGAGCAGTTCTTC. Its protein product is CASSVQQGYRNEQFF.

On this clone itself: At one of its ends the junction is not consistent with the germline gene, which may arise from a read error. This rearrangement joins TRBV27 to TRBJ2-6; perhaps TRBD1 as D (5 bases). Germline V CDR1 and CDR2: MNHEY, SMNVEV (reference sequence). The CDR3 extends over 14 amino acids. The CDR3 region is CASSLFSGANVLTF. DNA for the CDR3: TGTGCCAGCAGTCTCTTCTCTGGGGCCAACGTCTTGACTTTC.

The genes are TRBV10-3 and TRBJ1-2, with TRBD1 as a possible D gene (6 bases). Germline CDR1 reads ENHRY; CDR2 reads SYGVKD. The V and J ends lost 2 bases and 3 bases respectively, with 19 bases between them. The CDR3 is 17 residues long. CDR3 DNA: TGTGCCATCAGTGAGCTACAGGGCGAGGAATTTTACTATGGCTACACCTTC. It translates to CAISELQGEEFYYGYTF.